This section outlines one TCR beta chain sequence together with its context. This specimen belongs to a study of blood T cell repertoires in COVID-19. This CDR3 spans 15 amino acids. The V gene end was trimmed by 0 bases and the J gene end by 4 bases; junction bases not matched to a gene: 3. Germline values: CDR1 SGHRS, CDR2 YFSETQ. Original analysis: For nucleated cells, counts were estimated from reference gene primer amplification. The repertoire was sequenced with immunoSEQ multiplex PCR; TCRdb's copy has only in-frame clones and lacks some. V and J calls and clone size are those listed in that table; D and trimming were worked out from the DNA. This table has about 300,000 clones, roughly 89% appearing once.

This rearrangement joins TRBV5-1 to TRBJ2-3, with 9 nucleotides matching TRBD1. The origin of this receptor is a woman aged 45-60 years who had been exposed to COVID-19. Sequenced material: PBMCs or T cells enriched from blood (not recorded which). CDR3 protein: CASSLGDREPDTQYF. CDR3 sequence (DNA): TGCGCCAGCAGCTTGGGGGACAGGGAGCCAGATACGCAGTATTTT.